The 19 T cell receptor beta chains presented below share a single source sample, sequenced in a study of cytomegalovirus exposure and HLA in healthy donors. PCR amplification relied on 60 Vbeta primers (plus 13 Jbeta primers). Repertoires were generated with immunoSEQ multiplex PCR, while TCRdb's copy carries only in-frame clones and drops some. The repertoire holds approximately 220,000 clones, with about 83% as singletons. The sample taken for sequencing was PBMCs. The receptors derive from a girl under 18 in good health and CMV-seronegative.

The rearrangement links TRBV6-1 to TRBJ1-1; 7 positions match TRBD1. This CDR3 comprises 15 residues. The V and J ends lost 7 bases and 1 base, in that order; junction bases with no gene match: 9. Per the germline V gene, CDR1 is MNHNS and CDR2 is SASEGT. The chain's CDR3 is CASMIKGATNTEAFF. CDR3 in DNA: TGTGCCAGCATGATTAAGGGGGCGACGAACACTGAAGCTTTCTTT.

The chain employs TRBV28 and TRBJ1-2, with 8 bases lining up with TRBD1. The junction had 13 bases not matched to a gene; V was cut back by 4 bases and J by 0 bases. CDR1 and CDR2 (germline): MDHEN, SYDVKM. The CDR3 loop spans 18 amino acids. The DNA for the CDR3 is TGTGCCAGCAGTTCCGGACAGGGCAGCCTTGCAGCTAACTATGGCTACACCTTC. Protein sequence: CASSSGQGSLAANYGYTF.

The chain carries TRBV5-4 and TRBJ2-2; 10 bases are a match to TRBD2. Germline V CDR1 and CDR2: SGHNT, YYREEE (reference sequence). The CDR3 spans 16 residues. The trim removed 4 bases at V and 2 bases at J, leaving 5 bases unmatched. CDR3 sequence (DNA): TGTGCCAGCAGCCCTACTAGCGGGGCTAACACCGGGGAGCTGTTTTTT. As protein: CASSPTSGANTGELFF.

The rearrangement joins TRBV6-1 to TRBJ1-1; no clear D. The CDR3 runs 12 residues. Trimming removed 7 bases from V and 1 base from J, with 7 bases in between. CDR1 and CDR2 (germline): MNHNS, SASEGT. CDR3 DNA: TGTGCCAGCACAGAGGGGAACACTGAAGCTTTCTTT. This gives the protein CASTEGNTEAFF.

V is TRBV19 and J is TRBJ1-1; D is unclear. Trimming left V 3 bases short and J 1 base short, with 15 bases between. The CDR3 sequence is 16 residues long. CDR1 is LNHDA and CDR2 is SQIVND in the germline V gene (reference sequence). DNA of the CDR3: TGTGCCAGTAGTATTCTAGTCCCGGCGGGGAACACTGAAGCTTTCTTT. Amino acid sequence: CASSILVPAGNTEAFF.

V and J are TRBV19 and TRBJ2-5; no clear D gene. CDR3 size: 15 residues. Trimming stripped 0 bases from V and 3 bases from J, with 11 bases between. Germline V lookup: CDR1 LNHDA, CDR2 SQIVND (reference sequence). CDR3 DNA: TGTGCCAGTAGTATAGATCAGGATGGAAAAGAGACCCAGTACTTC. It encodes CASSIDQDGKETQYF.

This chain uses TRBV30 with TRBJ1-1; no definite D call. Germline CDR1 GTSNPN, CDR2 SVGIG (reference sequence). The CDR3 spans 13 residues. Trimming left V 7 bases short and J 6 bases short, with 18 bases between. The CDR3 coding sequence is TGTGCCTCATTGGAGGCCTGGAGGGCTGAAGCTTTCTTT. Translated: CASLEAWRAEAFF.

This clone has only one observation. The rearrangement joins TRBV18 to TRBJ2-7, with 8 bases that match TRBD1. The CDR3 is made up of 14 amino acids. In germline, CDR1 is KGHSH, CDR2 LQKENI. The junction had 10 bases not matched to a gene; V was cut back by 6 bases and J by 6 bases. The CDR3 sequence is CASSRLHDRGEQYF. The CDR3 nucleotides read TGTGCCAGCTCTCGCCTACATGACAGGGGCGAGCAGTACTTC.

The V call is TRBV5-5, the J call TRBJ2-1, with 10 bases fitting TRBD2. V dropped 0 bases and J dropped 3; count of bases not matched to a gene: 12. Per the germline V gene, CDR1 is SGHKS and CDR2 is YYEKEE (reference sequence). The CDR3 has 19 residues. The CDR3, as DNA: TGTGCCAGCAGCTTGGCCTTAGCGGGAGGCTCAAGGAGCTACAATGAGCAGTTCTTC. It yields the protein CASSLALAGGSRSYNEQFF.

This clone was recorded a few times. The CDR3 region has the DNA TGTGCCACCCAACCGACAGGGTTGACTGAAGCTTTCTTT. This translates into CATQPTGLTEAFF. The J gene is TRBJ1-1, the V gene TRBV10-3, with 7 bases aligning to TRBD1. From germline, CDR1 is ENHRY and CDR2 SYGVKD. The CDR3 runs 13 residues. V was pared by 10 bases and J by 5 bases, with 10 bases of the junction left unmatched.

The rearrangement joins TRBV28 to TRBJ2-1; 8 bases align to TRBD2. CDR3 length: 18 residues. The J segment lost 1 base and the V segment lost 5 bases, leaving 13 bases of the junction unmatched. Germline assignment: CDR1 MDHEN and CDR2 SYDVKM. The CDR3 DNA follows: TGTGCCAGCAGTCCTGCTGTATTGCGGGAGGAATCCTACAATGAGCAGTTCTTC. Protein product: CASSPAVLREESYNEQFF.

The rearrangement joins TRBV27 to TRBJ1-2; 7 positions agree with TRBD1. V shed 4 bases and J 1 base; nucleotides not matched to a gene: 6. The V gene's germline CDR1 is MNHEY and CDR2 SMNVEV (reference sequence). CDR3 length: 15 residues. CDR3 DNA: TGTGCCAGCAGTTCCGACGGGACAGATAACTATGGCTACACCTTC. Protein product: CASSSDGTDNYGYTF.

The genes are TRBV4-1 and TRBJ2-7; 14 nucleotides agree with TRBD2. CDR3 length equals 17 residues. Trimming at V came to 2 bases and at J to 0 bases, leaving 3 bases not matched to a gene. The germline V gene has CDR1 MGHRA and CDR2 YSYEKL. CDR3 coding DNA: TGCGCCAGCAGCCAACGGGGACTAGCGGGGGACTCCTACGAGCAGTACTTC. Translation gives CASSQRGLAGDSYEQYF.

The chain uses TRBV9 and TRBJ1-2; 7 bases align to TRBD1. The CDR3 covers 17 residues. V shed 3 bases and J 2 bases; nucleotides not matched to a gene: 13. Germline CDR1 SGDLS, CDR2 YYNGEE. This CDR3 is CASSDSKPGQINYGYTF. CDR3 bases: TGTGCCAGCAGCGACAGTAAACCGGGACAGATAAACTATGGCTACACCTTC.

This sequence joins TRBV28 and TRBJ2-1; the match to TRBD1 covers 8 bases. V lost 6 bases, J lost 8 bases, and 9 bases stayed unmatched. The CDR3 has 14 amino acids. Looked up from germline, CDR1 is MDHEN and CDR2 is SYDVKM. The CDR3 nucleotides are TGTGCCAGCAGCAAATTTGGACAGGGCCATGAGCAGTTCTTC. Translated: CASSKFGQGHEQFF.

J is TRBJ2-1 and V is TRBV6-1; TRBD2 matches at 7 bases. The CDR3 loop spans 16 amino acids. With V trimmed by 4 bases and J by 0 bases, 6 bases remained unmatched. Per germline, CDR1 MNHNS and CDR2 SASEGT. The CDR3 DNA follows: TGTGCCAGCAGTGTCGAGCGGGATCCCTCCTACAATGAGCAGTTCTTC. Its translation: CASSVERDPSYNEQFF.

The V gene is TRBV28, the J gene TRBJ1-5; possibly TRBD1 for D (5 bases). CDR3 length: 14 residues. Germline values: CDR1 MDHEN, CDR2 SYDVKM. Trimming removed 2 bases at V and 4 bases at J, with 9 bases between. The CDR3 coding sequence is TGTGCCAGCAGTTTACTACAGGTGAATCAGCCCCAGCATTTT. Residues: CASSLLQVNQPQHF.

The CDR3 loop is CASSTQTGSYEQYF. Written as DNA, the CDR3 is TGTGCCAGCAGTACGCAGACAGGGTCCTACGAGCAGTACTTC. The chain uses TRBV28 and TRBJ2-7; TRBD1 agrees at 7 bases. The J segment lost 1 base and the V segment lost 5 bases, leaving 5 bases of the junction unmatched. CDR3 length: 14 amino acids. The germline gives CDR1 MDHEN, CDR2 SYDVKM.

In this sample, this clone turned up a few times. The chain carries TRBV5-1 and TRBJ2-7; 10 bases fit TRBD1. The CDR3 sequence is 16 residues long. Germline loops: CDR1 SGHRS, CDR2 YFSETQ. The V and J ends lost 4 bases and 2 bases, in that order; junction bases with no gene match: 9. CDR3 nucleotide sequence: TGCGCCAGCAGCCAGGGGGACAGGGGTGGCCCCTACGAGCAGTACTTC. Amino acid sequence: CASSQGDRGGPYEQYF.